This T cell receptor (beta chain) was profiled in a study of cytomegalovirus exposure and HLA in healthy donors. The V segment lost 0 bases and the J segment 4 bases; nucleotides outside the gene matches: 8. CDR1 SGHRS and CDR2 YFSETQ come from the germline V gene. The CDR3 is 16 residues long. TCRdb's table, derived via immunoSEQ multiplex PCR, lists solely in-frame clones and lacks some. This table has 250,000 to 400,000 clones, approximately 91% appearing once. Note on this clone: Its antigen is unidentified.

Study-wide results and limits: A list of 150 to 200 TCR beta chains associated with cytomegalovirus was given. According to a subsequent analysis, TCR clusters identified in the first cohort showed a tendency to co-occur across the 100 to 150 validation repertoires.

The sequence was collected from a man aged 25-45 years in good health and CMV-seronegative. Sequencing input: PBMCs. The chain recombines TRBV5-1 with TRBJ1-1; 8 bases match TRBD1. The CDR3 region is CASSLASGQVSTEAFF. Written as DNA, the CDR3 is TGCGCCAGCAGCTTGGCCTCGGGACAGGTGAGCACTGAAGCTTTCTTT.